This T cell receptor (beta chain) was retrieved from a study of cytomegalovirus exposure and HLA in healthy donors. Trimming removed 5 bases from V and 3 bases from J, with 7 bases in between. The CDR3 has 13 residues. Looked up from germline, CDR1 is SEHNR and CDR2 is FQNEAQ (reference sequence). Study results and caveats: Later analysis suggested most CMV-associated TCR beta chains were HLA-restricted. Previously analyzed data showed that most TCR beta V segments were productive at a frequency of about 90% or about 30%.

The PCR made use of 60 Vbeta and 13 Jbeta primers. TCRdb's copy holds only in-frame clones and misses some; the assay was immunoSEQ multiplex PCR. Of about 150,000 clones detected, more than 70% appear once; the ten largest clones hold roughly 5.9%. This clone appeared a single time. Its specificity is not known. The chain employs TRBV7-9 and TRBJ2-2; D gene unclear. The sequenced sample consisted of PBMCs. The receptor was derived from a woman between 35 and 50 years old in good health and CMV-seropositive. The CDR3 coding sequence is TGTGCCAGCAGCACAACAGACACCGGGGAGCTGTTTTTT. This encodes CASSTTDTGELFF.